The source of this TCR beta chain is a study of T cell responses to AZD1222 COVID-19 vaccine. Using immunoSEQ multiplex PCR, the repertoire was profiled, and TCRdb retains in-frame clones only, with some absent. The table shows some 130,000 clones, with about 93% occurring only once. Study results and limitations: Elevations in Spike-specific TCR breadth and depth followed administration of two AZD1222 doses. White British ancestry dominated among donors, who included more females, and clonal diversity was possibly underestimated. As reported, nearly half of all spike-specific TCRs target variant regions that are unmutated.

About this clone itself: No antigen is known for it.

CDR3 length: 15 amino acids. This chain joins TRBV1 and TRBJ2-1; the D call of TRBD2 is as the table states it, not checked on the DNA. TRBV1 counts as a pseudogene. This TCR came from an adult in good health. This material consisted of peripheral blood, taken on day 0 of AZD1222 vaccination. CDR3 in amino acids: CTSSQESGRADEQFF. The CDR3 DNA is TGCACCAGCAGCCAAGAGAGCGGGAGGGCCGATGAGCAGTTCTTC.